This T cell receptor beta chain is drawn from a study of cytomegalovirus exposure and HLA in healthy donors. About the study: Genotyping of more than 300 donors showed that approximately 83% belonged to the Caucasian-associated ancestry cluster. Findings and limits, study-wide: V- and J-gene trimming of TCR beta was linked (in a later analysis) to a missense DCLRE1C variant. Productive status was seen about 87% or about 30% of the time for most TCR beta V segments in an earlier analysis. Owing to their indistinguishability, certain V segments, notably TRBV6-2 and TRBV6-3, were excluded.

The CDR3 runs 15 residues. CDR1 is SGHRS, CDR2 YFSETQ, per germline. V lost 4 bases and J 7 bases, leaving 17 bases between the germline ends. On this clone: The target antigen is unknown.

Primers: 60 Vbeta forward and 13 Jbeta reverse. The assay was immunoSEQ multiplex PCR, and TCRdb's table has in-frame clones only and misses some. The sample has about 98,000 clones; more than 60% are singletons. The clonotype comes from a young man in good health and CMV-seropositive. This sequence joins TRBV5-1 and TRBJ1-4, with D tentatively TRBD1 (5 bases). The specimen sequenced was PBMCs. The CDR3 nucleotides are TGCGCCAGCAGCGCCATTCAGGGAAGGGGTGAAAAACTGTTTTTT. It specifies CASSAIQGRGEKLFF. The full variable domain, its missing parts supplied by reference TRBV5-1 and TRBJ1-4, is KAGVTQTPRYLIKTRGQQVTLSCSPISGHRSVSWYQQTPGQGLQFLFEYFSETQRNKGNFPGRFSGRQFSNSRSEMNVSTLELGDSALYLCASSAIQGRGEKLFFGSGTQLSVL.